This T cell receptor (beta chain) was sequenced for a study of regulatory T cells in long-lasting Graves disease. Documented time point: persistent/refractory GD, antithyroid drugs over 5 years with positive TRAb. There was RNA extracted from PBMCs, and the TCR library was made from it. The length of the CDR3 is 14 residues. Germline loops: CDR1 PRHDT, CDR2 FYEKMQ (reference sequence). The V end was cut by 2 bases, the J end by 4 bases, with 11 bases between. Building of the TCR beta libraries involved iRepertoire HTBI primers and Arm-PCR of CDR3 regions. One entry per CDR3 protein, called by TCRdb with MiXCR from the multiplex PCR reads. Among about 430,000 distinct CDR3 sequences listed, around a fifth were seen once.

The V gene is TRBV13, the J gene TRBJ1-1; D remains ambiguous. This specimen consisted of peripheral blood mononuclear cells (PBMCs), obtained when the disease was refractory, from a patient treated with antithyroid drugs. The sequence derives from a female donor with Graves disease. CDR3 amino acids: CASSLRAAGTEAFF. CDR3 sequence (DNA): TGTGCCAGCAGCTTAAGGGCAGCAGGCACTGAAGCTTTCTTT. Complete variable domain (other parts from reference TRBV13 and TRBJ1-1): AAGVIQSPRHLIKEKRETATLKCYPIPRHDTVYWYQQGPGQDPQFLISFYEKMQSDKGSIPDRFSAQQFSDYHSELNMSSLELGDSALYFCASSLRAAGTEAFFGQGTRLTVV.